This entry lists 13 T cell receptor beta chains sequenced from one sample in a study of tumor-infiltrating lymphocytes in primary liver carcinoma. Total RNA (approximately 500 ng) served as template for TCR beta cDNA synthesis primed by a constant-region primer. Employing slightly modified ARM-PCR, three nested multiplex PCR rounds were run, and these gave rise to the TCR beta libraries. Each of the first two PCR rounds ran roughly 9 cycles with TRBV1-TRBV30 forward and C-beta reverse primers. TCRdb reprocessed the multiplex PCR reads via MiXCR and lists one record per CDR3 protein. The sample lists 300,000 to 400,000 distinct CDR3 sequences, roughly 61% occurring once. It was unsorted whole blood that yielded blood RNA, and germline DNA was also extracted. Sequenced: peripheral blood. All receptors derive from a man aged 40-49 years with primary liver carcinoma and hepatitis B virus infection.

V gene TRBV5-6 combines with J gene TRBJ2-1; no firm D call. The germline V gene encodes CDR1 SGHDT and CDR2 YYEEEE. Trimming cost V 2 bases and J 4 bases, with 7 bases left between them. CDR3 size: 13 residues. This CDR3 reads CASSLGNYNEQFF. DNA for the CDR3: TGTGCCAGCAGCTTAGGGAATTACAATGAGCAGTTCTTC.

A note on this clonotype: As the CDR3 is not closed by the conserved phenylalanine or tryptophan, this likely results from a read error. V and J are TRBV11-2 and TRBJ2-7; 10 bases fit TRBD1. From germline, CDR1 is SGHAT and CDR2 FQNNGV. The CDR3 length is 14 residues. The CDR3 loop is CASSFGTGAYVQYS. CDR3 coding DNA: TGTGCCAGCAGCTTCGGGACAGGGGCCTACGTGCAGTACTCC.

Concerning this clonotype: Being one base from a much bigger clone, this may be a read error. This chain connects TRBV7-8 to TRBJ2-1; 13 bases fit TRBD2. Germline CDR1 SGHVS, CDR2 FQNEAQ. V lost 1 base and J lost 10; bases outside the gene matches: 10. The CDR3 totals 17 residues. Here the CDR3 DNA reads TGTGCCAGCAGCTTAGGAGGCGGGACTAGCGGGATTAGAGAGCAGTTCTTC. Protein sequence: CASSLGGGTSGIREQFF.

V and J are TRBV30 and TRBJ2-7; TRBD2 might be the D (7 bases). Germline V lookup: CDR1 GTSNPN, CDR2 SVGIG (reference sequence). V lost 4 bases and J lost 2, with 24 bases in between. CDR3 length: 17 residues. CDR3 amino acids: CAWKHPPGGLVTYEQYF. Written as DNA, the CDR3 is TGTGCCTGGAAACATCCCCCGGGGGGCCTCGTAACCTACGAGCAGTACTTC.

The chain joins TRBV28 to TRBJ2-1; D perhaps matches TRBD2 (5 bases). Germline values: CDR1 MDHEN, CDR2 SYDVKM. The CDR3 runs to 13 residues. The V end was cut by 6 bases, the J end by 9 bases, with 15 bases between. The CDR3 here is CASSALEVSEQFF. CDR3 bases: TGTGCCAGCAGCGCCTTGGAGGTCAGTGAGCAGTTCTTC.

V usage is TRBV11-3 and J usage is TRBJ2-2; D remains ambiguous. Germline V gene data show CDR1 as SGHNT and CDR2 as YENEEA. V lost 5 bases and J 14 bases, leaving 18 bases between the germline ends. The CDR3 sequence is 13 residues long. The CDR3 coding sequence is TGTGCCAGCAGCCCCAGTGGACCCGTGGAACTGTTTTTT. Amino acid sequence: CASSPSGPVELFF.

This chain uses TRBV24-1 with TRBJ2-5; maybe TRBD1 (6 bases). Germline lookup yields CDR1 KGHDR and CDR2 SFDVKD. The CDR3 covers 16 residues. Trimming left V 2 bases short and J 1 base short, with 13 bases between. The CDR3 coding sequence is TGTGCCACCAGTGATTCCGGGACACCGCTCCAAGAGACCCAGTACTTC. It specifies CATSDSGTPLQETQYF.

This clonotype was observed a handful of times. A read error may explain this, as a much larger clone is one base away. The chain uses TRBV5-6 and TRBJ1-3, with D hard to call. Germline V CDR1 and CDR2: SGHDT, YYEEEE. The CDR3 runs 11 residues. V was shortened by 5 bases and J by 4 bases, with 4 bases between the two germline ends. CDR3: CASSNGNTIYF. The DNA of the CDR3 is TGTGCCAGCAGTAACGGAAACACCATATATTTT.

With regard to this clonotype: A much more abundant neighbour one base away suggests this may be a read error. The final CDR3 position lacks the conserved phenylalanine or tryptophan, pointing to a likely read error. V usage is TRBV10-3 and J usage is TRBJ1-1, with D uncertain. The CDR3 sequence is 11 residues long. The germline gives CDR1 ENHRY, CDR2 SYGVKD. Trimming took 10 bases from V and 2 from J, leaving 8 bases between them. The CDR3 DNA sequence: TGTGCCACCCAAGAAAACACTGAAGCTTTCCTT. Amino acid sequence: CATQENTEAFL.

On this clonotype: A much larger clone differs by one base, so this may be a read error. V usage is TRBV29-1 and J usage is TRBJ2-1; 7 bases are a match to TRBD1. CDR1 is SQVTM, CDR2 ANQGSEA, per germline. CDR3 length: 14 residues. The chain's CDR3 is CCVVTGAWYNEQFF. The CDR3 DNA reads TGCTGCGTCGTAACAGGGGCCTGGTACAATGAGCAGTTCTTC.

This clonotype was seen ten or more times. CDR3 in amino acids: CASSLGTEAFF. The CDR3 DNA sequence: TGTGCCAGCAGCTTAGGTACTGAAGCTTTCTTT. V and J are TRBV11-2 and TRBJ1-1; D is uncertain. Germline-derived CDR1 and CDR2 are SGHAT and FQNNGV. The CDR3 loop spans 11 amino acids. Trimming stripped 1 base from V and 5 bases from J, with 2 bases between.

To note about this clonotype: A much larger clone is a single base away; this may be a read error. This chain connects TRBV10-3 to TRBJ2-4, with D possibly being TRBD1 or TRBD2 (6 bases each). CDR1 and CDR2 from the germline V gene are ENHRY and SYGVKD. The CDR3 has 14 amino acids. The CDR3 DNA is TGTGCCTCCGCTGGTGCTGGGGGGCTAGGGAATCAGTGCTTC. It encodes CASAGAGGLGNQCF.

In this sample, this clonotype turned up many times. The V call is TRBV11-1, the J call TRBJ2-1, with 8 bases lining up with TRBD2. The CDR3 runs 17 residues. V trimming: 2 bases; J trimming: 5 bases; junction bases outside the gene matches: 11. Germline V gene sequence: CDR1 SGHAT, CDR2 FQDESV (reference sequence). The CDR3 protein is CASSLPLTGGPHNEQFF. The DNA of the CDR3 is TGTGCCAGCAGCTTACCCCTCACGGGAGGGCCACACAATGAGCAGTTCTTC.